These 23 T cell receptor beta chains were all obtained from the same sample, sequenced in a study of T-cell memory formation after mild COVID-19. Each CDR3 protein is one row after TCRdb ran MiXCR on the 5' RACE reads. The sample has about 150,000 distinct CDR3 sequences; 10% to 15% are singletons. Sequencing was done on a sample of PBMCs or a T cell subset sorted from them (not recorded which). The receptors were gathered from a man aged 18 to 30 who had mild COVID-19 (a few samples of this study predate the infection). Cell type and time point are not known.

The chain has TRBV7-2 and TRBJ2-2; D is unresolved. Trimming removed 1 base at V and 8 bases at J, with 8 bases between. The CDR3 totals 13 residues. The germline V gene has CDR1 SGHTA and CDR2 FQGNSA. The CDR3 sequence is CASSLGLRGELFF. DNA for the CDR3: TGTGCCAGCAGCTTAGGGCTCAGGGGGGAGCTGTTTTTT. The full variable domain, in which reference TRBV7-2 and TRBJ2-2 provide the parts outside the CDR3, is GAGVSQSPSNKVTEKGKDVELRCDPISGHTALYWYRQSLGQGLEFLIYFQGNSAPDKSGLPSDRFSAERTGGSVSTLTIQRTQQEDSAVYLCASSLGLRGELFFGEGSRLTVL.

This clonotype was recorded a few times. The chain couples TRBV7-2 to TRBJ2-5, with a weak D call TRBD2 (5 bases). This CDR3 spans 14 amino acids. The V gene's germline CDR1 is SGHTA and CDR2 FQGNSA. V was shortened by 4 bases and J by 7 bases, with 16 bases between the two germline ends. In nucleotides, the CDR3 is TGTGCCAGCAGCTCCGCGGACCAAGGGAGGACCCAGTACTTC. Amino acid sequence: CASSSADQGRTQYF.

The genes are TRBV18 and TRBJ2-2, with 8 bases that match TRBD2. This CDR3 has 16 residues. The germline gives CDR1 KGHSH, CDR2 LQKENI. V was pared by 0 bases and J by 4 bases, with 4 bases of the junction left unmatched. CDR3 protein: CASSPPSGGSTGELFF. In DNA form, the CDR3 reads TGTGCCAGCTCACCACCCAGCGGGGGATCCACCGGGGAGCTGTTTTTT.

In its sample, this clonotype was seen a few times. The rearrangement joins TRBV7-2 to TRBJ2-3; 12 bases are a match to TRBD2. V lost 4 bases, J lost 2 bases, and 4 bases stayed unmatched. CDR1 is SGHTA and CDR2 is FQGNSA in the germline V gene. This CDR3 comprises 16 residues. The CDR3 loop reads CASSSRTSGATDTQYF. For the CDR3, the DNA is TGTGCCAGCAGCTCCCGGACTAGCGGGGCCACAGATACGCAGTATTTT.

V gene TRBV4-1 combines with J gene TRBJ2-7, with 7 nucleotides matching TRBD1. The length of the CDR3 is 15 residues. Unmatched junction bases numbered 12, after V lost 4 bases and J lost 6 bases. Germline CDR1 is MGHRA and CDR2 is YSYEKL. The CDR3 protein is CASSLWTGSLGEQYF. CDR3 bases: TGCGCCAGCAGCCTTTGGACAGGATCCCTTGGCGAGCAGTACTTC.

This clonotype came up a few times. CDR3 coding DNA: TGCAGCGTTGTTAGGACAGCAAGCGAGACCCAGTACTTC. Translating gives CSVVRTASETQYF. The V call is TRBV29-1, the J call TRBJ2-5; maybe TRBD1 (6 bases). The V end lost 4 bases, the J end lost 5 bases, and 14 bases lay between the germline ends. The CDR3 covers 13 residues. Germline V CDR1 and CDR2: SQVTM, ANQGSEA.

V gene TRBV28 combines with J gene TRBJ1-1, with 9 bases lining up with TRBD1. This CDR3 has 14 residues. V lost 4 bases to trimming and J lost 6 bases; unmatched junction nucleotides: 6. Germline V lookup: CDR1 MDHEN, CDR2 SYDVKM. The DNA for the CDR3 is TGTGCCAGCAGTTCTGGGACAGGGAATCCTGAAGCTTTCTTT. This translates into CASSSGTGNPEAFF.

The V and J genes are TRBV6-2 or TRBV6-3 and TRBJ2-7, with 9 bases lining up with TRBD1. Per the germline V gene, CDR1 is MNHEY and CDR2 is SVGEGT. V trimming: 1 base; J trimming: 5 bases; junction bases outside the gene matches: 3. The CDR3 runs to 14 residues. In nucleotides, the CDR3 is TGTGCCAGCAGTTACTGGGGACAGGGCCACGAGCAGTACTTC. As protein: CASSYWGQGHEQYF.

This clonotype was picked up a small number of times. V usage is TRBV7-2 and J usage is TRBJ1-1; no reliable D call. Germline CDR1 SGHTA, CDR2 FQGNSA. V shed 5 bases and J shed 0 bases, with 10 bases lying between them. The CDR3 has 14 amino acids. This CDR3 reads CASSPHQMNTEAFF. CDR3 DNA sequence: TGTGCCAGCAGCCCACATCAGATGAACACTGAAGCTTTCTTT.

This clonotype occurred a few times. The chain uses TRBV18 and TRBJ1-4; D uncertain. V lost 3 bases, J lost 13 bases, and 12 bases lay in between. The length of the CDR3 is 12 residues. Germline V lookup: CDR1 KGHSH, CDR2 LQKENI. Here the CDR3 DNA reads TGTGCCAGCTCACCCGGGGAGCGAAGACTGTTTTTT. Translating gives CASSPGERRLFF.

Here the CDR3 DNA reads TGTGCCACCAGTCCCCAGCCACCGAACTATGGCTACACCTTC. It encodes CATSPQPPNYGYTF. The V and J genes are TRBV24-1 and TRBJ1-2, with D hard to call. This CDR3 spans 14 amino acids. Germline V lookup: CDR1 KGHDR, CDR2 SFDVKD. Trimming stripped 6 bases from V and 2 bases from J, with 12 bases between.

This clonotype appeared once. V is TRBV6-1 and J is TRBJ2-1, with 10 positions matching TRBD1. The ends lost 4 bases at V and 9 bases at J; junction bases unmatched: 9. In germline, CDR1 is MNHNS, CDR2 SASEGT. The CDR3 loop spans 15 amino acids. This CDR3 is CASSVSGTGVSEQFF. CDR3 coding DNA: TGTGCCAGCAGTGTATCCGGGACAGGGGTCAGTGAGCAGTTCTTC.

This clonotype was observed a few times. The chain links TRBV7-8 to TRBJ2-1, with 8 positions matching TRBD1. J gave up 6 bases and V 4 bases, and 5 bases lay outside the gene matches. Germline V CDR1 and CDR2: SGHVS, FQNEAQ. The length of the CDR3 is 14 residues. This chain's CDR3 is CASSSRTGRNEQFF. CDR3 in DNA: TGTGCCAGCAGCTCGCGGACAGGGCGCAATGAGCAGTTCTTC.

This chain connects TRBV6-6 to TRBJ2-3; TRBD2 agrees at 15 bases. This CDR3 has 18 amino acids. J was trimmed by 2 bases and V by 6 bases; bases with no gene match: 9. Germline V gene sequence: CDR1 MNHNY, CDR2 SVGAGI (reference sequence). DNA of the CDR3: TGTGCCAGCAGCCCGGGGACTAGCGGGGGGCAAAACACAGATACGCAGTATTTT. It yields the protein CASSPGTSGGQNTDTQYF.

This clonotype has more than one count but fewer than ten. CDR3 in DNA: TGTGCCAGCAGCCCGATTCGTTCCGGCTACACCTTC. As protein: CASSPIRSGYTF. The genes are TRBV9 and TRBJ1-2; D is ambiguous. Germline V lookup: CDR1 SGDLS, CDR2 YYNGEE. The CDR3 spans 12 residues. Trimming removed 4 bases at V and 8 bases at J, with 12 bases between.

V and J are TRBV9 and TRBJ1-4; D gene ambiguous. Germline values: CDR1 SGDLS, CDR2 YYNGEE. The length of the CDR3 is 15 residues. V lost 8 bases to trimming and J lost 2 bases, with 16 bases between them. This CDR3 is CARTPAGQTNEKLFF. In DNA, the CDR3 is TGTGCCAGAACCCCCGCCGGGCAGACTAATGAAAAACTGTTTTTT.

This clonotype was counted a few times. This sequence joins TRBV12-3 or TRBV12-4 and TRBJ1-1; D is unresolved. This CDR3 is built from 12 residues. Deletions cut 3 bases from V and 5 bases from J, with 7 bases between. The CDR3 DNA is TGTGCCAGCAGTTTTCGGTGGACTGAAGCTTTCTTT. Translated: CASSFRWTEAFF.

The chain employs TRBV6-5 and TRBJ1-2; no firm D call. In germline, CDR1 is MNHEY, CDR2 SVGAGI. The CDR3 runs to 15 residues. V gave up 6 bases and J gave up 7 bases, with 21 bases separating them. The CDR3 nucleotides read TGTGCCAGCAGCTTACGGCCGGGGTTGACGGCTGGCTACACCTTC. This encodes CASSLRPGLTAGYTF.

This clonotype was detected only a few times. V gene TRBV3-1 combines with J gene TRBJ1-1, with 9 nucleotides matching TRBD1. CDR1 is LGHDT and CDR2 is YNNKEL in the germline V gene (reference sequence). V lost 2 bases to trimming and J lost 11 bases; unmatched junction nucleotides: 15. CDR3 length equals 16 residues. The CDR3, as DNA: TGTGCCAGCAGCCAACCACGGACAGGGGAGTCACTGAGGGCTTTCTTT. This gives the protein CASSQPRTGESLRAFF.

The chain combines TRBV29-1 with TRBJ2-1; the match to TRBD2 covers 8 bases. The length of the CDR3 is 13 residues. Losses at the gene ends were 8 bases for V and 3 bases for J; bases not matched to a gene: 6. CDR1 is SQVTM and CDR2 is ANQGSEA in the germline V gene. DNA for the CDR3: TGCAGCCTAAGCGGGGGACTCTACAATGAGCAGTTCTTC. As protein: CSLSGGLYNEQFF.

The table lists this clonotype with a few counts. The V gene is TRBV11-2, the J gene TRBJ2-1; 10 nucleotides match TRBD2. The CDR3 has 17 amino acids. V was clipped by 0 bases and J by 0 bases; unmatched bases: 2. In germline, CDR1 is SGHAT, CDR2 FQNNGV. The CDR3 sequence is CASSLEVAGGSYNEQFF. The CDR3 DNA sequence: TGTGCCAGCAGCTTAGAGGTAGCGGGGGGCTCCTACAATGAGCAGTTCTTC.

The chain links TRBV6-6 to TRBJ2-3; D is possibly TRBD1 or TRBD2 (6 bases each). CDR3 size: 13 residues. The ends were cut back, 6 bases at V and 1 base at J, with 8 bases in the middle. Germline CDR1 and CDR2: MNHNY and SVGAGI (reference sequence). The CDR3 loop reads CASREGGTDTQYF. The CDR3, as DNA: TGTGCCAGCAGGGAGGGGGGCACAGATACGCAGTATTTT.

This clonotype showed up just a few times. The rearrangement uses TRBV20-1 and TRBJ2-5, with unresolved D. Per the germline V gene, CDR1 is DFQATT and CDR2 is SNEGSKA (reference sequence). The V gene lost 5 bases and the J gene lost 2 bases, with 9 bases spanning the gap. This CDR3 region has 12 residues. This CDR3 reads CSAARVQETQYF. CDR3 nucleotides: TGCAGTGCTGCCCGGGTGCAAGAGACCCAGTACTTC.